The 26 T cell receptor beta chains below all came from one sample that was sequenced in a study of T cell responses to AZD1222 COVID-19 vaccine. Measured with immunoSEQ multiplex PCR; TCRdb has only the in-frame clones, and not every one. Of 95,000 to 100,000 clones listed, more than 75% are singletons. The sample consisted of peripheral blood, taken on day 0 of AZD1222 vaccination. The receptors come from an adult in good health.

This clone has just a few counts. The V call is TRBV4-1, the J call TRBJ1-3; D is undetermined. Between the trimmed V and J ends, which lost 1 base and 2 bases, there was a span of 12 bases. The CDR3 runs to 16 residues. Germline CDR1 and CDR2: MGHRA and YSYEKL. Written as DNA, the CDR3 is TGCGCCAGCAGCCAAGGACCGGGGTACACTGGAAACACCATATATTTT. This translates into CASSQGPGYTGNTIYF.

The chain links TRBV27 to TRBJ1-1, with a weak D call TRBD1 (6 bases). CDR1 is MNHEY, CDR2 SMNVEV, per germline (reference sequence). The CDR3 is 14 residues long. Deletions cut 6 bases from V and 3 bases from J, with 14 bases between. The CDR3 loop is CASSSGGLYTEAFF. The CDR3 DNA reads TGTGCCAGCAGCTCCGGGGGGCTATACACTGAAGCTTTCTTT.

In its sample, this clone was seen once. The chain carries TRBV7-2 and TRBJ2-5; 12 nucleotides match TRBD2. This CDR3 has 15 residues. CDR1 is SGHTA, CDR2 FQGNSA, per germline. After removal of 5 bases from V and 5 bases from J, the junction contained 6 bases not matched to a gene. The CDR3: CASSPWTSGKETQYF. CDR3 coding DNA: TGTGCCAGCAGCCCCTGGACTAGCGGGAAGGAGACCCAGTACTTC.

J is TRBJ2-7 and V is TRBV28; 10 bases map to TRBD1. Germline lookup yields CDR1 MDHEN and CDR2 SYDVKM. Trimming at V came to 3 bases and at J to 6 bases, leaving 5 bases not matched to a gene. The CDR3 extends over 14 amino acids. This CDR3 is CASSLGQGWSEQYF. CDR3 bases: TGTGCCAGCAGTTTGGGACAGGGGTGGTCCGAGCAGTACTTC.

CDR3 in amino acids: CASSLGGGRYEQYF. The DNA for the CDR3 is TGTGCCAGCAGCTTGGGGGGAGGGCGGTACGAGCAGTACTTC. The rearrangement uses TRBV5-4 and TRBJ2-7; 7 nucleotides match TRBD2. The CDR3 runs to 14 residues. Germline V gene sequence: CDR1 SGHNT, CDR2 YYREEE (reference sequence). Trimming at V came to 0 bases and at J to 4 bases, leaving 4 bases not matched to a gene.

The J gene is TRBJ2-7, the V gene TRBV7-2; 9 bases are shared with TRBD2. The CDR3 contains 15 residues. Germline CDR1 is SGHTA and CDR2 is FQGNSA. The V gene end was trimmed by 5 bases and the J gene end by 0 bases; junction bases not matched to a gene: 5. The CDR3 bases are TGTGCCAGCAGCGTGGGACTAGCAAGCTCCTACGAGCAGTACTTC. Encoded protein: CASSVGLASSYEQYF.

This chain uses TRBV5-5 with TRBJ2-7, with D tentatively TRBD1 or TRBD2 (6 bases each). V was pared by 6 bases and J by 3 bases, with 19 bases between. From germline, CDR1 is SGHKS and CDR2 YYEKEE (reference sequence). This CDR3 spans 15 amino acids. For the CDR3, the DNA is TGTGCCAGCAAGGGTACGGGGGCAGCCTTCTACGAGCAGTACTTC. It specifies CASKGTGAAFYEQYF.

The chain has TRBV9 and TRBJ2-4; D might be TRBD1 or TRBD2, each matching 5 bases. Trimming removed 2 bases at V and 2 bases at J, with 8 bases between. The CDR3 sequence is 14 residues long. Germline CDR1 is SGDLS and CDR2 is YYNGEE. CDR3 DNA sequence: TGTGCCAGCAGCGTTGGGGGTACCAAAAACATTCAGTACTTC. Encoded protein: CASSVGGTKNIQYF.

This rearrangement joins TRBV16 to TRBJ1-5; D gene uncertain. The CDR3 is 12 residues long. The V gene lost 0 bases and the J gene lost 6 bases, with 3 bases spanning the gap. Germline V gene sequence: CDR1 KGHSY, CDR2 FQNENV. The CDR3, as DNA: TGTGCCAGCAGCCAATCGGGTCAGCCCCAGCATTTT. This sequence encodes CASSQSGQPQHF.

This chain links TRBV30 with TRBJ1-5, with D maybe TRBD1 (5 bases). This CDR3 is 13 amino acids long. CDR1 and CDR2 from the germline V gene are GTSNPN and SVGIG (reference sequence). The V and J ends lost 5 bases and 10 bases respectively, with 18 bases between them. CDR3 coding DNA: TGTGCCTGGTCACAGGCCCATCAGGGCCCCCAGCATTTT. It yields the protein CAWSQAHQGPQHF. The variable domain in full, completed from reference TRBV30 and TRBJ1-5, reads SQTIHQWPATLVQPVGSPLSLECTVEGTSNPNLYWYRQAAGRGLQLLFYSVGIGQISSEVPQNLSASRPQDRQFILSSKKLLLSDSGFYLCAWSQAHQGPQHFGDGTRLSIL.

The CDR3 is CASSAWTSGPTGELFF. As DNA, the CDR3 is TGCGCCAGCAGCGCCTGGACTAGCGGCCCGACCGGGGAGCTGTTTTTT. The chain carries TRBV5-1 and TRBJ2-2; 10 bases agree with TRBD2. The germline V gene has CDR1 SGHRS and CDR2 YFSETQ. This CDR3 spans 16 amino acids. Trimming at V came to 4 bases and at J to 5 bases, leaving 8 bases not matched to a gene.

The V gene is TRBV4-1, the J gene TRBJ1-2, with D tentatively TRBD1 (5 bases). Germline V lookup: CDR1 MGHRA, CDR2 YSYEKL. V lost 1 base, J lost 2 bases, and 11 bases lay in between. The length of the CDR3 is 15 residues. The CDR3 sequence is CASSQGSGPNYGYTF. The CDR3 region has the DNA TGCGCCAGCAGCCAAGGATCAGGGCCGAACTATGGCTACACCTTC.

This clone occurred a few times. This chain uses TRBV28 with TRBJ2-4; 7 nucleotides agree with TRBD2. The CDR3 is 14 amino acids. V was pared by 5 bases and J by 6 bases, with 7 bases of the junction left unmatched. The germline gives CDR1 MDHEN, CDR2 SYDVKM. CDR3 DNA sequence: TGTGCCAGCAGTACTAGCGCCCTGGCAAACATTCAGTACTTC. Translation: CASSTSALANIQYF.

In nucleotides, the CDR3 is TGCGCCAGCAGCCCGGACCGAACCAGTGATACGCAGTATTTT. Its protein product is CASSPDRTSDTQYF. This chain joins TRBV5-1 and TRBJ2-3; unclear D gene. The CDR3 has 14 amino acids. The germline V gene encodes CDR1 SGHRS and CDR2 YFSETQ. Trimming removed 4 bases from V and 6 bases from J, with 15 bases in between.

V and J are TRBV3-1 (or the pseudogene TRBV3-2) and TRBJ1-2; D gene unclear. The germline V gene encodes CDR1 LGHDT and CDR2 YNNKEL (reference sequence). CDR3 length: 15 amino acids. The V and J ends lost 0 bases and 1 base respectively, with 9 bases between them. The CDR3 is CASSQEPPVNYGYTF. CDR3 nucleotide sequence: TGTGCCAGCAGCCAAGAGCCTCCAGTTAACTATGGCTACACCTTC.

This clone has a single count. The J gene is TRBJ2-2, the V gene TRBV7-3; D unclear. The CDR3 has 14 residues. The germline V gene has CDR1 SGHTA and CDR2 FQGTGA. V dropped 6 bases and J dropped 5 bases, with 13 bases sitting between them. The CDR3 reads CASSPVLATGELFF. As DNA, the CDR3 is TGTGCCAGCAGTCCTGTATTGGCAACCGGGGAGCTGTTTTTT.

V gene TRBV19 combines with J gene TRBJ2-1, with 9 bases aligning to TRBD1. V was clipped by 7 bases and J by 4 bases; unmatched bases: 8. CDR1 and CDR2 from the germline V gene are LNHDA and SQIVND (reference sequence). The CDR3 has 15 residues. CDR3 in DNA: TGTGCCAGTACCTCGAGGGACAGGGATTACAATGAGCAGTTCTTC. This gives the protein CASTSRDRDYNEQFF.

The V gene is TRBV7-9, the J gene TRBJ1-2, with D unclear. CDR3 length: 12 residues. Trimming pared 7 bases from V and 4 bases from J, leaving 10 bases between. Germline V gene data show CDR1 as SEHNR and CDR2 as FQNEAQ (reference sequence). In nucleotides, the CDR3 is TGTGCCAGCAATTCCGGATCCTATGGCTACACCTTC. It is translated as CASNSGSYGYTF.

The chain carries TRBV11-3 and TRBJ2-7; TRBD1 is a possible D gene (6 bases). The length of the CDR3 is 15 residues. Germline CDR1 SGHNT, CDR2 YENEEA. The germline V and J ends were trimmed by 4 bases and 2 bases, with 15 bases remaining between them. Here the CDR3 reads CASSSGRDNTYEQYF. The CDR3 nucleotides are TGTGCCAGCAGCTCCGGTCGGGACAACACCTACGAGCAGTACTTC.

This chain's CDR3 is CASSELSGIGYTF. The CDR3 coding sequence is TGTGCCAGCAGTGAACTTTCGGGGATCGGCTACACCTTC. J is TRBJ1-2 and V is TRBV2; D uncertain. CDR1 is SNHLY, CDR2 FYNNEI, per germline. V was shortened by 2 bases and J by 8 bases, with 12 bases between the two germline ends. The CDR3 consists of 13 residues.

The gene calls are TRBV4-2 and TRBJ2-6; D might be TRBD1 (5 bases). From germline, CDR1 is LGHNA and CDR2 YNFKEQ. This CDR3 has 17 amino acids. The ends were cut back, 4 bases at V and 0 bases at J, with 13 bases in the middle. DNA for the CDR3: TGTGCCAGCAGCCTCCAGGGCGAAACCTCTGGGGCCAACGTCCTGACTTTC. Its translation is CASSLQGETSGANVLTF.

The rearrangement links TRBV5-1 to TRBJ2-3, with 8 bases matching TRBD2. This CDR3 has 15 residues. V shed 4 bases and J 0 bases; nucleotides not matched to a gene: 4. Germline lookup yields CDR1 SGHRS and CDR2 YFSETQ. CDR3 sequence (DNA): TGCGCCAGCAGCCCTCCTAGCGGGAGCACAGATACGCAGTATTTT. This translates into CASSPPSGSTDTQYF.

Here the CDR3 reads CASSSQGDEQYF. The CDR3 DNA reads as TGTGCCAGCAGTTCCCAGGGCGACGAGCAGTACTTC. V usage is TRBV6-5 and J usage is TRBJ2-7, with D perhaps TRBD1 (5 bases). The germline gives CDR1 MNHEY, CDR2 SVGAGI. This CDR3 is built from 12 residues. V shed 4 bases and J shed 5 bases, with 9 bases lying between them.

The chain is built from TRBV18 and TRBJ2-7, with 10 bases aligning to TRBD2. This CDR3 has 13 residues. Per the germline V gene, CDR1 is KGHSH and CDR2 is LQKENI. The V gene end was trimmed by 6 bases and the J gene end by 5 bases; junction bases not matched to a gene: 4. The DNA for the CDR3 is TGTGCCAGCTCCCCTAGCGGGAGAGACGAGCAGTACTTC. It specifies CASSPSGRDEQYF.

The rearrangement joins TRBV27 to TRBJ1-1, with 8 bases fitting TRBD1. The CDR3 totals 14 residues. Germline V gene data show CDR1 as MNHEY and CDR2 as SMNVEV (reference sequence). The J segment lost 1 base and the V segment lost 6 bases, leaving 4 bases of the junction unmatched. The CDR3 region is CASRTGTGNTEAFF. The DNA for the CDR3 is TGTGCCAGCAGGACCGGGACAGGGAACACTGAAGCTTTCTTT.

The chain joins TRBV28 to TRBJ1-1; possibly TRBD1 for D (5 bases). V was cut by 5 bases and J by 1 base, with 14 bases left in between. The CDR3 has 15 amino acids. The germline V gene encodes CDR1 MDHEN and CDR2 SYDVKM. The chain's CDR3 is CASSLLGRANTEAFF. The CDR3 DNA follows: TGTGCCAGCAGTCTCCTCGGCAGGGCGAACACTGAAGCTTTCTTT.